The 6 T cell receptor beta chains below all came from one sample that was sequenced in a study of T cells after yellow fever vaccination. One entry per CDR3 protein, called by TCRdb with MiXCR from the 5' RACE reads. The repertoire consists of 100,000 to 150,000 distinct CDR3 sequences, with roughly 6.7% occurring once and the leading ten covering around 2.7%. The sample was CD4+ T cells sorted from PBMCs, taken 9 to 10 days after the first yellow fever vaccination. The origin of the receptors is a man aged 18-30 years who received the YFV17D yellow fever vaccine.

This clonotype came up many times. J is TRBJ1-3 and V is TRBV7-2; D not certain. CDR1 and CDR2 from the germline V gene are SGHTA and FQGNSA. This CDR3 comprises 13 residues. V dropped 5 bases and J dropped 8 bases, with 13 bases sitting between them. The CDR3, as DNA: TGTGCCAGCAGCGCCGATAGTGTTCACACCATATATTTT. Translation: CASSADSVHTIYF.

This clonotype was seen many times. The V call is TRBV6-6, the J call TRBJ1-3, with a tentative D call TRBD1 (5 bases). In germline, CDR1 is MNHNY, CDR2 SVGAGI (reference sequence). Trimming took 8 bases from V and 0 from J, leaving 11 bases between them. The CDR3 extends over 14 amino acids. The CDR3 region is CASQRGVSGNTIYF. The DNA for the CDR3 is TGTGCCAGCCAGCGGGGCGTCTCTGGAAACACCATATATTTT.

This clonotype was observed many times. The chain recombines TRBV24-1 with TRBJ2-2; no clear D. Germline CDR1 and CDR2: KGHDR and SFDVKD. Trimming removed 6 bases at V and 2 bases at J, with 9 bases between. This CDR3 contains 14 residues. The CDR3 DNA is TGTGCCACCAGTCGAGCTGGTAACACCGGGGAGCTGTTTTTT. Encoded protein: CATSRAGNTGELFF.

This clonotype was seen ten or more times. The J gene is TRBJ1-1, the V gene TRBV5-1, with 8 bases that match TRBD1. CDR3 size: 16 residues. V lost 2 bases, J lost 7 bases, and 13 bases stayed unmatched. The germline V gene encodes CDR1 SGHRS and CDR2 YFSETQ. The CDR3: CASSLGGTGGSFEAFF. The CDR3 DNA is TGCGCCAGCAGCTTAGGGGGAACAGGGGGTAGTTTTGAAGCTTTCTTT.

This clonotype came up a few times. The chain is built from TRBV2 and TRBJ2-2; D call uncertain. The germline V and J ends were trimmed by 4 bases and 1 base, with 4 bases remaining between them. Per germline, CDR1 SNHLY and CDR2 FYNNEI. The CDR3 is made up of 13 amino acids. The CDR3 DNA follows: TGTGCCAGCAGTGTCCAGAACACCGGGGAGCTGTTTTTT. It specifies CASSVQNTGELFF. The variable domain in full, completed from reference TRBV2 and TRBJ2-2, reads EPEVTQTPSHQVTQMGQEVILRCVPISNHLYFYWYRQILGQKVEFLVSFYNNEISEKSEIFDDQFSVERPDGSNFTLKIRSTKLEDSAMYFCASSVQNTGELFFGEGSRLTVL.

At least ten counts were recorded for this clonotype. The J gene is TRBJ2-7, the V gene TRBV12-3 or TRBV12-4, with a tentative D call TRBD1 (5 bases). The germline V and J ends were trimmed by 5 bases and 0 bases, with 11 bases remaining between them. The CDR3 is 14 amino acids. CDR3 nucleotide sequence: TGTGCCAGCAGTCGAAAGGACATCTCCTACGAGCAGTACTTC. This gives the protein CASSRKDISYEQYF.